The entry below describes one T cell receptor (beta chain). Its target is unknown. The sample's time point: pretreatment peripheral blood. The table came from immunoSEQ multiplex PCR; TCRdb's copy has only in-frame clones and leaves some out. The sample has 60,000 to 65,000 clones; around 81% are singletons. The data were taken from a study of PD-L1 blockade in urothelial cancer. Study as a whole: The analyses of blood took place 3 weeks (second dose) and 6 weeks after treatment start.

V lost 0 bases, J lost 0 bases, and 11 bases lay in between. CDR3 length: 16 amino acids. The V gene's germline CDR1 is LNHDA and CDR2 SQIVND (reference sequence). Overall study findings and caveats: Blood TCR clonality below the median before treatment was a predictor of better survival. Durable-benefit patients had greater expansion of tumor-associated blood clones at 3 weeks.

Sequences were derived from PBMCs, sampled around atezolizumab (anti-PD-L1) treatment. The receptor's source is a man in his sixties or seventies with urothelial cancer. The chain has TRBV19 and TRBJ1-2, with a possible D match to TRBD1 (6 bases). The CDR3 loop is CASSIDSGTPNYGYTF. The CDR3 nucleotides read TGTGCCAGTAGTATAGATTCCGGGACACCTAACTATGGCTACACCTTC.